The rows below give T cell receptor beta chains drawn from one sample of a study of T cells after yellow fever vaccination. One entry per CDR3 protein, called by TCRdb with MiXCR from the 5' RACE reads. The sample has 300,000 to 450,000 distinct CDR3 sequences, under 7.5% seen once. The sample was PBMCs, taken 5 days after the yellow fever booster vaccination. The receptors were sampled from a man younger than 45 who received the YFV17D yellow fever vaccine. Both conserved end residues are part of each CDR3. The D gene is left open where the match is weak. Some rows have no size entry. The others give once, few or many, or a class for an expanded clone.

TRBV5-1	many	TRBJ2-7	TRBD2	CASSPEWGGYEQYF	TGCGCCAGCTCCCCGGAGTGGGGGGGCTACGAGCAGTACTTC
TRBV7-2	few	TRBJ2-4	.	CASSLGLVNIQYF	TGTGCCAGCAGCTTGGGACTTGTAAACATTCAGTACTTC
TRBV11-2	many	TRBJ2-5	TRBD2	CASSLVGGGYQETQYF	TGTGCCAGCAGCTTAGTGGGCGGGGGTTACCAAGAGACCCAGTACTTC
TRBV7-9	.	TRBJ1-2	TRBD1	CASETGSRGNGYTF	TGTGCCAGTGAGACAGGGTCGAGAGGGAATGGCTACACCTTC
TRBV12-3/TRBV12-4	many	TRBJ2-1	TRBD2	CASVGLAGVIEQFF	TGTGCCAGCGTGGGACTAGCGGGAGTGATTGAGCAGTTCTTC
TRBV6-1	many	TRBJ2-7	.	CASKGGRSSYEQYF	TGTGCCAGCAAAGGGGGACGAAGCTCCTACGAGCAGTACTTC
TRBV12-5	many	TRBJ1-1	.	CASGTDSEAFF	TGTGCTAGTGGAACGGACAGCGAAGCTTTCTTT
TRBV7-9	few	TRBJ2-5	.	CASSQRVAVETQYF	TGTGCCAGCAGCCAGAGGGTAGCGGTGGAGACCCAGTACTTC
TRBV29-1	.	TRBJ1-1	.	CSVVLSGDTEAFF	TGCAGCGTTGTTTTATCAGGGGACACTGAAGCTTTCTTT
TRBV20-1	few	TRBJ1-2	.	CSATGIPSRGYTF	TGCAGTGCCACCGGGATCCCCAGCAGGGGCTACACCTTC
TRBV14	few	TRBJ1-1	.	CASSQIQGYTEAFF	TGTGCCAGCAGCCAAATCCAGGGGTACACTGAAGCTTTCTTT
TRBV5-1	.	TRBJ2-7	TRBD1	CASSVGQGTYEQYF	TGCGCCAGCAGCGTGGGACAGGGCACCTACGAGCAGTACTTC
TRBV5-4	few	TRBJ2-3	TRBD2	CASSQRGDTQYF	TGTGCCAGCAGCCAGCGGGGAGATACGCAGTATTTT
TRBV18	.	TRBJ2-2	TRBD2	CASSQGSGTSAGELFF	TGTGCCAGCTCACAGGGATCCGGGACTAGCGCCGGGGAGCTGTTTTTT